This T cell receptor beta chain emerged from a study of T cell responses to AZD1222 COVID-19 vaccine listed by TCRdb under 2021. As for the study more broadly: TCR sequencing covered 233 trial participants: 200 to 210 given two doses of AZD1222 and 26 given two doses of MenACWY control vaccine. Trial participants were enrolled into age subgroups of 18-55, 56-69 and 70-plus years, which contained around 140, 26 and 57 TCR-sequenced participants, respectively. Study-level results and caveats: Spike-specific TCR breadth and depth rose significantly after two AZD1222 doses compared with day 0 and with MenACWY recipients. Reportedly, almost half of the unique spike-specific TCRs recognized epitopes lying outside the regions that are mutated in the B.1.351 and B.1.1.7 variants. The 56-69-year group was small, and its depth increase did not reach significance, likely because of low power. Vaccine-associated CD4 TCRs spanned the whole spike protein, with dominant responses in regions 160-218 and 743-854. Conclusions about previously exposed vaccinees are limited because only five or six AZD1222 recipients were SARS-CoV-2 seropositive at baseline. Because no day 14 peak-response samples were available, repertoires were characterized only after the peak T cell response. Participants were mostly white British, with more females than males. The authors suggested clonal diversity may have been underestimated.

What this sample's time point label stands for: about 28 days (+/-7) after the second vaccine dose. AZD1222 recipients with second doses at about 4 weeks or about 12 weeks were pooled, because spike-specific TCR depth and breadth did not differ between schedules. Samples from vaccinated people were obtained from the UK trials COV001 and COV002, which included a single-blind randomized controlled phase 2/3 trial of AZD1222 (ChAdOx1 nCoV-19) in healthy adults. For TCRbeta chain sequencing, PBMC samples were collected from trial participants at day 0 and at day 28 after the second dose. Worth noting for this clone: It lacks a known antigen. Qualities for individual bases were not recorded, and no much larger clone is one base off.

The CDR3 regions of human TCRbeta chains were analyzed by immunosequencing. As for the original processing: TCRs in the repertoires were matched against a reference library of SARS-CoV-2-specific TCRs that had been generated with the MIRA antigen-specificity platform. Breadth meant the fraction of unique TCRs that were SARS-CoV-2-associated, whereas depth meant the fraction of total T cells that were SARS-CoV-2-associated. Using the MIRA data, every spike-specific TCR was mapped to the spike region that the TCR reacted to and assigned to either a CD4 or a CD8 class. Log10-transformed breadth and depth values were compared by one-way ANOVA with Sidak's multiple comparisons tests. Not all clones reach the TCRdb copy of this immuneACCESS table, which keeps in-frame sequences only. Checked studies attribute under half of the gap to unresolved V genes and leave the rest unexplained. Clone size and V and J calls were adopted from that table, with D and trimming inferred from the DNA. The sample records 90,000 to 110,000 clones, 70% to 90% of which are singletons. The ten largest clones capture roughly 4.4% of the sample.

CDR3 length: 16 amino acids, cysteine to phenylalanine. Of the read, only the CDR3 DNA is kept; its 48 bases are in frame from base 1. Relative to germline, V is missing 5 bases and J is missing 3 bases, with 6 bases of the junction outside any gene match. From a lookup of the germline V gene, CDR1 and CDR2 are SGHTA and FQGTGA. The sequences come from peripheral blood, collected 28 days after the second AZD1222 dose. The chain couples TRBV7-3 to TRBJ2-2, with 10 bases in between that match TRBD1. This TCR was sampled from an adult who received the AZD1222 COVID-19 vaccine. The sequenced DNA is TGTGCCAGCAGCCCTCGACAGGGGGCTGACACCGGGGAGCTGTTTTTT. It specifies CASSPRQGADTGELFF.